These T cell receptor beta chains were read from a single sample in a study of spatial heterogeneity in lung cancer. One entry per CDR3 protein results from TCRdb running MiXCR on the 5' RACE reads. This sample has about 13,000 distinct CDR3 sequences, with approximately 5.5% found just once. The sample here was lung tumor tissue, taken at surgery. These receptors all stem from a male donor with early-stage non-small cell lung cancer. Both conserved end residues are part of each CDR3. The D gene is left open where the match is weak. Rows give clone size only sometimes, using once, few, many, or a class for an expanded clone.

clone size	V gene	D gene	J gene	CDR3 protein	CDR3 DNA
many	TRBV20-1	NA	TRBJ2-4	CSARLNILAKNIQYF	TGCAGTGCTAGGCTGAACATCCTAGCCAAAAACATTCAGTACTTC
medium-sized	TRBV20-1	NA	TRBJ2-3	CSASGTFRTDTQYF	TGCAGTGCTAGCGGGACTTTCCGCACAGATACGCAGTATTTT
many	TRBV5-4	NA	TRBJ2-3	CASSFTGGSRLSDTQYF	TGTGCCAGCAGCTTTACTGGGGGCAGTAGGTTATCAGATACGCAGTATTTT
many	TRBV28	NA	TRBJ2-2	CASSDRIAGELFF	TGTGCCAGCAGTGACAGGATTGCCGGGGAGCTGTTTTTT
NA	TRBV6-6	NA	TRBJ1-1	CASTGATRASRAFF	TGTGCCAGCACCGGGGCCACCCGCGCGTCTCGAGCTTTCTTT
many	TRBV6-6	TRBD2	TRBJ2-7	CALSRGDYYEQYF	TGTGCCCTATCCCGGGGGGACTACTACGAGCAGTACTTC
NA	TRBV4-2	NA	TRBJ2-3	CASSQDVGGGVTDTQYF	TGTGCCAGCAGCCAAGACGTCGGCGGCGGGGTCACAGATACGCAGTATTTT
NA	TRBV20-1	NA	TRBJ2-3	CSARDRSGPDTQYF	TGCAGTGCTAGAGATCGGAGTGGCCCAGATACGCAGTATTTT
few	TRBV28	NA	TRBJ2-3	CASSLRASTDTQYF	TGTGCCAGCAGTTTAAGAGCTAGCACAGATACGCAGTATTTT
many	TRBV5-1	NA	TRBJ2-1	CASSSNNEQFF	TGCGCCAGCAGCTCGAACAATGAGCAGTTCTTC
many	TRBV20-1	NA	TRBJ2-1	CRPAAYNEQFF	TGCAGGCCAGCAGCCTACAATGAGCAGTTCTTC
few	TRBV5-1	NA	TRBJ1-1	CASSENTEAFF	TGCGCCAGCAGCGAGAACACTGAAGCTTTCTTT
few	TRBV2	NA	TRBJ1-5	CASSLYSNQPQHF	TGTGCCAGCAGTTTATATAGCAATCAGCCCCAGCATTTT
many	TRBV5-1	NA	TRBJ1-2	CASSLDEEKGYYGYTF	TGCGCCAGCAGCTTGGACGAAGAAAAGGGTTACTATGGCTACACCTTC
medium-sized	TRBV2	NA	TRBJ2-1	CASSELLAGSSYNEQFF	TGTGCCAGCAGTGAACTCTTGGCAGGGAGCTCCTACAATGAGCAGTTCTTC
large	TRBV2	TRBD1	TRBJ1-1	CASSGTGEGNTEAFF	TGTGCCAGCAGTGGGACAGGGGAAGGGAACACTGAAGCTTTCTTT
many	TRBV5-1	NA	TRBJ1-1	CASSLNQNTEAFF	TGCGCCAGCAGCTTAAACCAAAACACTGAAGCTTTCTTT
many	TRBV6-2/TRBV6-3	TRBD1	TRBJ2-2	CASRGTGNTGELFF	TGTGCCAGCAGGGGGACAGGGAACACCGGGGAGCTGTTTTTT
few	TRBV20-1	NA	TRBJ2-1	CSASSHEQFF	TGCAGTGCTAGTAGCCATGAGCAGTTCTTC
many	TRBV7-9	TRBD2	TRBJ2-2	CASSLLAGQNTGELFF	TGTGCCAGCAGCTTACTAGCGGGGCAGAACACCGGGGAGCTGTTTTTT
many	TRBV6-2/TRBV6-3	NA	TRBJ2-7	CASSVRQNLFYEQYF	TGTGCCAGCAGTGTCCGACAGAACCTTTTCTACGAGCAGTACTTC
many	TRBV6-2/TRBV6-3	NA	TRBJ2-1	CASKVDSYNEQFF	TGTGCCAGCAAGGTGGACTCCTACAATGAGCAGTTCTTC
large	TRBV28	TRBD2	TRBJ2-3	CASQSGGAQDTQYF	TGTGCCAGCCAGAGCGGGGGGGCCCAAGATACGCAGTATTTT
many	TRBV7-2	NA	TRBJ1-4	CASSLTGPTNEKLFF	TGTGCCAGCAGCTTAACAGGACCAACTAATGAAAAACTGTTTTTT
NA	TRBV28	TRBD1	TRBJ2-4	CASSWGTGGIQYF	TGTGCCAGCAGTTGGGGGACAGGGGGAATTCAGTACTTC
large	TRBV5-5	TRBD2	TRBJ2-7	CASSEGLAGSYEQYF	TGTGCCAGCAGCGAGGGACTAGCGGGGTCCTACGAGCAGTACTTC
many	TRBV4-3	NA	TRBJ2-3	CASSQEKAADSTDTQYF	TGCGCCAGCAGCCAAGAGAAAGCGGCAGATAGCACAGATACGCAGTATTTT
many	TRBV3-1	TRBD2	TRBJ2-3	CASSSTSGGVDTQYF	TGTGCCAGCAGCAGTACTAGCGGGGGAGTAGATACGCAGTATTTT
few	TRBV12-3/TRBV12-4	NA	TRBJ1-6	CASSTGNSPLHF	TGTGCCAGCAGCACAGGGAATTCACCCCTCCACTTT
medium-sized	TRBV20-1	NA	TRBJ2-2	CSLTIPGTGELFF	TGCAGCCTGACAATTCCTGGCACCGGGGAGCTGTTTTTT
many	TRBV7-2	NA	TRBJ2-3	CASSLVTNTDTQYF	TGTGCCAGCAGCTTGGTTACAAACACAGATACGCAGTATTTT
many	TRBV24-1	NA	TRBJ2-5	CATSDFEETQYF	TGTGCCACCAGTGATTTTGAAGAGACCCAGTACTTC
NA	TRBV7-9	NA	TRBJ1-1	CASSPDPNTEAFF	TGTGCCAGCAGCCCGGACCCGAACACTGAAGCTTTCTTT
many	TRBV11-2	TRBD1	TRBJ2-7	CASSSTGISYEQYF	TGTGCCAGCAGCTCGACAGGGATTTCCTACGAGCAGTACTTC
few	TRBV7-8	TRBD2	TRBJ2-2	CASSASGGATGELFF	TGTGCCAGCAGCGCCAGCGGGGGGGCCACCGGGGAGCTGTTTTTT
many	TRBV20-1	NA	TRBJ2-7	CSALRGGREQYF	TGCAGTGCCCTACGTGGGGGTCGGGAGCAGTACTTC
medium-sized	TRBV2	TRBD1	TRBJ2-3	CAGQGRARTDTQYF	TGTGCCGGACAGGGGAGAGCACGTACAGATACGCAGTATTTT
many	TRBV9	NA	TRBJ1-1	CASSSRGGREAFF	TGTGCCAGCAGCTCCCGAGGAGGGCGTGAAGCTTTCTTT
few	TRBV6-5	TRBD1	TRBJ2-7	CASRTLGDRDEQYF	TGTGCCAGCAGAACCCTGGGGGACAGGGACGAGCAGTACTTC
many	TRBV5-6	NA	TRBJ1-2	CASSLGGQDYGYTF	TGTGCCAGCAGCTTGGGAGGGCAGGATTATGGCTACACCTTC
many	TRBV24-1	NA	TRBJ2-7	CATSRGTSLTYEQYF	TGTGCCACCAGTAGAGGAACTAGTCTGACCTACGAGCAGTACTTC
many	TRBV5-6	TRBD1	TRBJ1-1	CASSGTGTANTEAFF	TGTGCCAGCAGCGGTACCGGGACAGCTAACACTGAAGCTTTCTTT
many	TRBV20-1	NA	TRBJ2-7	CSARVFPQRANEQYF	TGCAGTGCTAGAGTCTTCCCCCAACGTGCTAACGAGCAGTACTTC
NA	TRBV27	TRBD2	TRBJ2-4	CASSLMGVAGGPGFIQYF	TGTGCCAGCAGTTTAATGGGAGTAGCGGGGGGCCCAGGGTTCATTCAGTACTTC
NA	TRBV7-2	NA	TRBJ1-1	CASTLRAEGSTEAFF	TGTGCCAGCACCCTAAGGGCCGAGGGGAGCACTGAAGCTTTCTTT
NA	TRBV30	NA	TRBJ2-5	CAYGEETQYF	TGTGCCTACGGGGAGGAGACCCAGTACTTC
many	TRBV6-5	NA	TRBJ2-1	CASSGGRRGGLWNEQFF	TGTGCCAGCAGTGGAGGGCGACGTGGAGGTTTGTGGAATGAGCAGTTCTTC
many	TRBV2	NA	TRBJ2-2	CASSENTGMYTGELFF	TGTGCCAGCAGTGAAAATACAGGGATGTACACCGGGGAGCTGTTTTTT
many	TRBV28	NA	TRBJ1-1	CASSTPGLGTEAFF	TGTGCCAGCAGCACACCAGGTCTCGGCACTGAAGCTTTCTTT
many	TRBV7-2	NA	TRBJ1-5	CASSLVGPAANQPQHF	TGTGCCAGCAGCTTAGTGGGCCCAGCCGCTAATCAGCCCCAGCATTTT
many	TRBV2	NA	TRBJ2-5	CASRGRLLGETQYF	TGTGCCAGTCGAGGAAGACTCCTTGGGGAGACCCAGTACTTC
many	TRBV20-1	NA	TRBJ2-4	CSAVDGLAKNIQYF	TGCAGTGCTGTGGACGGCCTAGCCAAAAACATTCAGTACTTC
many	TRBV6-2/TRBV6-3	TRBD1	TRBJ2-7	CASRYGQGFSYEQYF	TGTGCCAGCAGGTACGGACAGGGCTTTTCCTACGAGCAGTACTTC
many	TRBV7-8	NA	TRBJ2-1	CASSFPGSPYNEQFF	TGTGCCAGCAGCTTCCCGGGGTCCCCCTACAATGAGCAGTTCTTC
few	TRBV6-5	NA	TRBJ2-7	CASRNTRDTDEQYF	TGTGCCAGCAGAAACACCCGGGACACAGACGAGCAGTACTTC
many	TRBV7-2	TRBD2	TRBJ2-6	CASSPRGGSGANVLTF	TGTGCCAGCAGCCCCCGGGGGGGGTCGGGGGCCAACGTCCTGACTTTC
many	TRBV10-3	NA	TRBJ1-2	CAIRPATNYGYTF	TGTGCCATCCGGCCAGCAACTAACTATGGCTACACCTTC
many	TRBV20-1	NA	TRBJ2-3	CSARDQGVADTQYF	TGCAGTGCTAGAGATCAAGGCGTAGCAGATACGCAGTATTTT